The 10 T cell receptor beta chains below were found in one sample sequenced in a study of T cell changes during pregnancy in multiple sclerosis. Only in-frame clones appear in the TCRdb table, and some are missing; sequencing was by immunoSEQ multiplex PCR. The sample lists tens of thousands of clones; 85% to 95% were seen once. The input for sequencing was CD8+ T cells from peripheral blood mononuclear cells, taken before pregnancy. These receptors all stem from a female donor with multiple sclerosis, enrolled in a pregnancy study.

V gene TRBV27 combines with J gene TRBJ2-5; D gene ambiguous. Germline V gene data show CDR1 as MNHEY and CDR2 as SMNVEV (reference sequence). This CDR3 comprises 14 residues. V lost 0 bases and J 1 base, leaving 6 bases between the germline ends. DNA of the CDR3: TGTGCCAGCAGTTTATCGCGTGGCCAAGAGACCCAGTACTTC. This sequence encodes CASSLSRGQETQYF.

This chain links TRBV29-1 with TRBJ2-1; the D gene is possibly TRBD1 (6 bases). CDR1 SQVTM and CDR2 ANQGSEA come from the germline V gene. Trimming took off 2 bases at V and 0 bases at J, with 11 bases between the two ends. The length of the CDR3 is 15 residues. DNA for the CDR3: TGCAGCGTTGAAACAGGGCGCAGCTCCTACAATGAGCAGTTCTTC. It encodes CSVETGRSSYNEQFF.

J is TRBJ2-3 and V is TRBV11-2; D perhaps matches TRBD2 (6 bases). V gave up 4 bases and J gave up 2 bases, with 10 bases separating them. The CDR3 contains 14 residues. In germline, CDR1 is SGHAT, CDR2 FQNNGV. CDR3 sequence reads: CASSSSGPTDTQYF. The DNA for the CDR3 is TGTGCCAGCAGCTCCAGCGGGCCCACAGATACGCAGTATTTT.

The chain employs TRBV19 and TRBJ1-1; no clear D gene. Germline V gene sequence: CDR1 LNHDA, CDR2 SQIVND (reference sequence). The CDR3 loop spans 15 amino acids. V was pared by 3 bases and J by 1 base, with 12 bases between. The chain's CDR3 is CASSIASGGNTEAFF. CDR3 DNA: TGTGCCAGTAGTATTGCGAGCGGCGGGAACACTGAAGCTTTCTTT.

This rearrangement joins TRBV27 to TRBJ1-5; D is undetermined. The CDR3 has 14 residues. CDR1 and CDR2 (germline): MNHEY, SMNVEV (reference sequence). Trimming stripped 11 bases from V and 1 base from J, with 15 bases between. Here the CDR3 reads CAVGRAASNQPQHF. Here the CDR3 DNA reads TGTGCCGTGGGGAGGGCAGCCAGCAATCAGCCCCAGCATTTT.

The chain is built from TRBV5-4 and TRBJ2-3, with D possibly matching TRBD1 (5 bases). Between the trimmed V and J ends, which lost 4 bases and 2 bases, there was a span of 11 bases. The germline CDR1 and CDR2 sequences are SGHNT and YYREEE (reference sequence). The CDR3 length is 14 residues. CDR3 nucleotide sequence: TGTGCCAGCAGCCATACAGGATACACAGATACGCAGTATTTT. It translates to CASSHTGYTDTQYF.

J is TRBJ1-2 and V is TRBV6-5; 7 nucleotides line up with TRBD1. Germline CDR1 and CDR2: MNHEY and SVGAGI. The ends lost 5 bases at V and 2 bases at J; junction bases unmatched: 5. This CDR3 is 14 amino acids long. The CDR3 here is CASSPLTGNYGYTF. The CDR3 bases are TGTGCCAGCAGTCCATTGACAGGGAACTATGGCTACACCTTC.

The chain couples TRBV9 to TRBJ1-4; 9 positions agree with TRBD1. V shed 3 bases and J 7 bases; nucleotides not matched to a gene: 10. The CDR3 extends over 16 amino acids. Germline values: CDR1 SGDLS, CDR2 YYNGEE. DNA of the CDR3: TGTGCCAGCAGCGCCAGCACAGGGGGCCTTGCTGAAAAACTGTTTTTT. This encodes CASSASTGGLAEKLFF.

This chain links TRBV4-3 with TRBJ2-2, with TRBD2 matching over 8 bases. The J segment lost 7 bases and the V segment lost 2 bases, leaving 9 bases of the junction unmatched. This CDR3 is built from 16 residues. Per germline, CDR1 LGHNA and CDR2 YSLEER. The CDR3 here is CASSQNVAGLVGELFF. The CDR3 DNA reads as TGCGCCAGCAGCCAAAATGTAGCGGGACTAGTCGGGGAGCTGTTTTTT.

This clone was observed a single time. The genes are TRBV28 and TRBJ1-1; unclear D gene. The germline V gene encodes CDR1 MDHEN and CDR2 SYDVKM. Trimming removed 7 bases at V and 7 bases at J, with 10 bases between. CDR3 length: 11 amino acids. The CDR3 nucleotides are TGTGCCAGCACCTTCGGGGTTGAAGCTTTCTTT. Amino acid sequence: CASTFGVEAFF.